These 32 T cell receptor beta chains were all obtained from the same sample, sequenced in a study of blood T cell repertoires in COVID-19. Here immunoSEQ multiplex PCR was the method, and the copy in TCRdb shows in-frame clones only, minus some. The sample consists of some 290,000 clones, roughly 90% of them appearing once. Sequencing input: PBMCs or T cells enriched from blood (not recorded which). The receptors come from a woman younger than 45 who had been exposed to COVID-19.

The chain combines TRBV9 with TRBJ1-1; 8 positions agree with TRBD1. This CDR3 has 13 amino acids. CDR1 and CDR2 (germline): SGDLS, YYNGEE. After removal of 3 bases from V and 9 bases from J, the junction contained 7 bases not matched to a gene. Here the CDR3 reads CASSERQGLKAFF. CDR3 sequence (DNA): TGTGCCAGCAGCGAAAGACAGGGGCTGAAAGCTTTCTTT. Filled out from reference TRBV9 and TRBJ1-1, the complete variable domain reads DSGVTQTPKHLITATGQRVTLRCSPRSGDLSVYWYQQSLDQGLQFLIQYYNGEERAKGNILERFSAQQFPDLHSELNLSSLELGDSALYFCASSERQGLKAFFGQGTRLTVV.

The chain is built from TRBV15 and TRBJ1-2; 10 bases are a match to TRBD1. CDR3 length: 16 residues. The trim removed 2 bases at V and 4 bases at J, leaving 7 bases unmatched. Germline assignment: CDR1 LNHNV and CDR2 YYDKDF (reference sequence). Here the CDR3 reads CATSRRRDRGLYGYTF. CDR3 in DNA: TGTGCCACCAGCAGACGCCGGGACAGGGGTCTCTATGGCTACACCTTC.

CDR3 bases: TGCGCCAGCAGCCCGCAGGGCAGCCAAGAGACCCAGTACTTC. This codes for CASSPQGSQETQYF. The chain recombines TRBV5-1 with TRBJ2-5; TRBD1 might be the D (5 bases). The CDR3 is 14 amino acids. V lost 4 bases, J lost 1 base, and 11 bases lay in between. The V gene's germline CDR1 is SGHRS and CDR2 YFSETQ.

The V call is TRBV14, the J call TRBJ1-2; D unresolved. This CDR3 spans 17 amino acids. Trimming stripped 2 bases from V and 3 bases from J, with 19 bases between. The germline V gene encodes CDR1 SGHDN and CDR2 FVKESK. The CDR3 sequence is CASSQFRGLTWDYGYTF. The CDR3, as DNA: TGTGCCAGCAGCCAATTCCGAGGCCTAACTTGGGACTATGGCTACACCTTC.

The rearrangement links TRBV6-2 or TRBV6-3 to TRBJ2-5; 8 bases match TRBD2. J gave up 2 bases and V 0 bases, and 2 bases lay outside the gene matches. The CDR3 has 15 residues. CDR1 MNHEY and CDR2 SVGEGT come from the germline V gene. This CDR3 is CASSYSGTRQETQYF. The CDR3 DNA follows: TGTGCCAGCAGTTACTCAGGGACTAGACAAGAGACCCAGTACTTC.

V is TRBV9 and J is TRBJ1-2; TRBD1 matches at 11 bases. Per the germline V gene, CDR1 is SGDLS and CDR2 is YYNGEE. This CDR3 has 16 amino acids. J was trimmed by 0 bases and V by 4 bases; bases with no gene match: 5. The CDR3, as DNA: TGTGCCAGCAGCTGGGGACAGGGGGATACTAACTATGGCTACACCTTC. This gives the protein CASSWGQGDTNYGYTF.

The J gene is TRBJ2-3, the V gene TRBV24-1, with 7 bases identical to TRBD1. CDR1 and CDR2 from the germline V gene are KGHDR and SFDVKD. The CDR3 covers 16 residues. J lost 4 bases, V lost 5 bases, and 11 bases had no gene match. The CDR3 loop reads CATSGILGQDADTQYF. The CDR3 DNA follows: TGTGCCACCAGTGGCATCCTAGGACAGGACGCAGATACGCAGTATTTT.

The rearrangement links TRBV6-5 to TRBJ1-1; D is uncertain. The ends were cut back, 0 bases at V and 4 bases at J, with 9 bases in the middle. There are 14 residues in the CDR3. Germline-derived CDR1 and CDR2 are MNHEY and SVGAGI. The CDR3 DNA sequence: TGTGCCAGCAGTTACTCTTTGGGGAGCACTGAAGCTTTCTTT. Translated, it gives CASSYSLGSTEAFF.

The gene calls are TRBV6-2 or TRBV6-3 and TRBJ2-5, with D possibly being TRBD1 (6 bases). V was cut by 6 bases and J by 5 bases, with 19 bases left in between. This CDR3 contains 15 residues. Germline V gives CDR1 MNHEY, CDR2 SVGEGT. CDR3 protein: CASSPHRAMEETQYF. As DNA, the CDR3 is TGTGCCAGCAGCCCCCACAGGGCCATGGAGGAGACCCAGTACTTC.

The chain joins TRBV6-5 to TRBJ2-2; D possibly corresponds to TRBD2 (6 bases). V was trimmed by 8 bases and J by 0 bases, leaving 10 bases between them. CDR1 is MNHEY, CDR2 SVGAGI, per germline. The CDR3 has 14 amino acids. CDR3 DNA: TGTGCCAGCCATAGGGACTCGAACACCGGGGAGCTGTTTTTT. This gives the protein CASHRDSNTGELFF.

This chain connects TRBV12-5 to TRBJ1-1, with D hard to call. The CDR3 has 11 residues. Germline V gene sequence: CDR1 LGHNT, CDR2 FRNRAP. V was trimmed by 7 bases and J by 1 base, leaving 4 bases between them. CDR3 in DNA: TGTGCTAGTGCCAAGAACACTGAAGCTTTCTTT. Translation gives CASAKNTEAFF.

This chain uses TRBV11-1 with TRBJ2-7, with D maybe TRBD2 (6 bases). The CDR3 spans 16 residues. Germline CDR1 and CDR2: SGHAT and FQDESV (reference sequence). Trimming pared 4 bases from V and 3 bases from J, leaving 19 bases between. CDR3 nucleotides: TGTGCCAGCAGCTCACCTTACGGCGGGGAGAGCTACGAGCAGTACTTC. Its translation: CASSSPYGGESYEQYF.

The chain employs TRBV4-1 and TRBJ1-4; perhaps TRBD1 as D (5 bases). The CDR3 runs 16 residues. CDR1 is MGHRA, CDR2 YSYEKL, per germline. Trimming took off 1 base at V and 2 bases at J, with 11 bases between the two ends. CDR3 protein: CASSQGGGTTNEKLFF. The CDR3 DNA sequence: TGCGCCAGCAGCCAAGGTGGGGGGACTACTAATGAAAAACTGTTTTTT.

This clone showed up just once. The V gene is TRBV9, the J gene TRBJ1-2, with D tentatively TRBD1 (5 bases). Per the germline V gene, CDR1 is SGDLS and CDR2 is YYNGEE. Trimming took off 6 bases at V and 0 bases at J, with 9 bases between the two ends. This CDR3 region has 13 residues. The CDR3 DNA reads TGTGCCAGCAACCGACAGACTAACTATGGCTACACCTTC. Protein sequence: CASNRQTNYGYTF.

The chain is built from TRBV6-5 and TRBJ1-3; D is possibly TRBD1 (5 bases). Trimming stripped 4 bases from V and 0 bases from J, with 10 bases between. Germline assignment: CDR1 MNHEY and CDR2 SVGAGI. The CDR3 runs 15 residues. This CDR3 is CASSSPTASGNTIYF. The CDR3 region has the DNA TGTGCCAGCAGTTCACCGACAGCCTCTGGAAACACCATATATTTT.

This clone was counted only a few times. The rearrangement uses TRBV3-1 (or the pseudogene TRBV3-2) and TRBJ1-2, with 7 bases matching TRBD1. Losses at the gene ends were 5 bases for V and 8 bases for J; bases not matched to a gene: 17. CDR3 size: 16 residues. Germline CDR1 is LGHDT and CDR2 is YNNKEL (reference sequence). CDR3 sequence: CASSYIGTADPPGYTF. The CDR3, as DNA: TGTGCCAGCAGCTATATCGGGACAGCGGATCCTCCGGGCTACACCTTC.

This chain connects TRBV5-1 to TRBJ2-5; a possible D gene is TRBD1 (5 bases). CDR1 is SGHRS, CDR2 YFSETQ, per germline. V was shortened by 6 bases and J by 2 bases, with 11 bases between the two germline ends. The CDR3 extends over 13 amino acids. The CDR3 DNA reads TGCGCCAGCAACACAGGAACTCAAGAGACCCAGTACTTC. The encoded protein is CASNTGTQETQYF. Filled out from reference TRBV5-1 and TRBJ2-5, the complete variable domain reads KAGVTQTPRYLIKTRGQQVTLSCSPISGHRSVSWYQQTPGQGLQFLFEYFSETQRNKGNFPGRFSGRQFSNSRSEMNVSTLELGDSALYLCASNTGTQETQYFGPGTRLLVL.

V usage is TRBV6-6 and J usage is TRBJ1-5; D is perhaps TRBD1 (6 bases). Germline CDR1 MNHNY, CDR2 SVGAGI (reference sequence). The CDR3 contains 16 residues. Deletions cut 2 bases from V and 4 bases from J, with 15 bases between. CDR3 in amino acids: CASSYPRGTRNQPQHF. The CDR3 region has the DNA TGTGCCAGCAGTTACCCGAGGGGGACCAGGAATCAGCCCCAGCATTTT.

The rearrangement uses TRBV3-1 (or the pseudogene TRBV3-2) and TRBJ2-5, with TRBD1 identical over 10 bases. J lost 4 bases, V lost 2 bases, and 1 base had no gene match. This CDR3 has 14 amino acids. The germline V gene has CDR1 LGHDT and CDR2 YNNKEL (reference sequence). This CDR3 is CASSQRTGGETQYF. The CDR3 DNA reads TGTGCCAGCAGCCAAAGGACAGGGGGAGAGACCCAGTACTTC.

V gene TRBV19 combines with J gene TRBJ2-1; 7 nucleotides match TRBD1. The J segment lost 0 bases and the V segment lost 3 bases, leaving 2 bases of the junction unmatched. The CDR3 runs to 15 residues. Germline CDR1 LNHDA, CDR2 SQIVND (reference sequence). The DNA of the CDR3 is TGTGCCAGTAGTATTGAGGGGGCCTCCTACAATGAGCAGTTCTTC. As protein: CASSIEGASYNEQFF.

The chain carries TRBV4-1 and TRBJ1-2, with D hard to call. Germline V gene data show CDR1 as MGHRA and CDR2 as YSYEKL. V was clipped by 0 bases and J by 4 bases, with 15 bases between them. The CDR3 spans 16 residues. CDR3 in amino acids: CASSQEVGALGYGYTF. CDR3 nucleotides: TGCGCCAGCAGCCAAGAAGTGGGAGCTTTGGGCTATGGCTACACCTTC.

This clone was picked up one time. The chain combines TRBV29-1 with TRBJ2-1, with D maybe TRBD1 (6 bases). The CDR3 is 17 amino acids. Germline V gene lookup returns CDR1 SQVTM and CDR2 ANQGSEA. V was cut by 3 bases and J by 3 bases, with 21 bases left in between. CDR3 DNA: TGCAGCGTTGACCCACAGGGTTTTGGGCTGGGCTACAATGAGCAGTTCTTC. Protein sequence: CSVDPQGFGLGYNEQFF.

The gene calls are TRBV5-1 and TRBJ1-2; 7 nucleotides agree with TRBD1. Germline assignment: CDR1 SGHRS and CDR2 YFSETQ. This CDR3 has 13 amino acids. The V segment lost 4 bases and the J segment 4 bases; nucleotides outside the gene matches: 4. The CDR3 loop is CASSQGQSYGYTF. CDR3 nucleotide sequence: TGCGCCAGCAGCCAGGGACAGTCCTATGGCTACACCTTC.

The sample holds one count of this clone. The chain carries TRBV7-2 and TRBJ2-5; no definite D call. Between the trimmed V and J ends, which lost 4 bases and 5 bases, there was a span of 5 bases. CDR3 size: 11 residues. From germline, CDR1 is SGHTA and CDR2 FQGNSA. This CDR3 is CASSSFETQYF. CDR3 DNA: TGTGCCAGCAGCTCGTTTGAGACCCAGTACTTC.

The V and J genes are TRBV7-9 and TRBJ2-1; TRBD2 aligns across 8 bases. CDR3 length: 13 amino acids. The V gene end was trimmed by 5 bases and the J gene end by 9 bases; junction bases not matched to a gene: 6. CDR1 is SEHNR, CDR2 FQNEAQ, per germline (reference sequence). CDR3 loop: CASSRTSLAEQFF. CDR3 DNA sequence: TGTGCCAGCAGCCGGACTAGCTTGGCTGAGCAGTTCTTC. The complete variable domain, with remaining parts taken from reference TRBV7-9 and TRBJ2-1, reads DTGVSQNPRHKITKRGQNVTFRCDPISEHNRLYWYRQTLGQGPEFLTYFQNEAQLEKSRLLSDRFSAERPKGSFSTLEIQRTEQGDSAMYLCASSRTSLAEQFFGPGTRLTVL.

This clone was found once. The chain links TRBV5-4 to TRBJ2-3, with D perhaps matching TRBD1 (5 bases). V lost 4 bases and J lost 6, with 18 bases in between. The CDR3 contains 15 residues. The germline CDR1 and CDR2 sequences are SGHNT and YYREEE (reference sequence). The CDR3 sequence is CASSNGAGKVDTQYF. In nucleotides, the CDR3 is TGTGCCAGCAGCAATGGGGCAGGGAAGGTTGATACGCAGTATTTT. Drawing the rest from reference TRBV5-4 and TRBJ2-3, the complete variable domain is ETGVTQSPTHLIKTRGQQVTLRCSSQSGHNTVSWYQQALGQGPQFIFQYYREEENGRGNFPPRFSGLQFPNYSSELNVNALELDDSALYLCASSNGAGKVDTQYFGPGTRLTVL.

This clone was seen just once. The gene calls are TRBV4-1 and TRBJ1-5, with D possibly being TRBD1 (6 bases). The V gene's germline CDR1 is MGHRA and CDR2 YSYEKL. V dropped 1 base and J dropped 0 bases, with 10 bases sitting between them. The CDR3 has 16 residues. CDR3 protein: CASSQGGGPSNQPQHF. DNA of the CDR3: TGCGCCAGCAGCCAAGGTGGGGGCCCTAGCAATCAGCCCCAGCATTTT.

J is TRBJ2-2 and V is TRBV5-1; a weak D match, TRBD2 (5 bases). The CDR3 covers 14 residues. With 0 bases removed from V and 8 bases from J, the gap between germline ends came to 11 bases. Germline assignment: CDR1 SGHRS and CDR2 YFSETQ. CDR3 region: CASSLDREEGELFF. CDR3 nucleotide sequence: TGCGCCAGCAGCTTGGATCGGGAAGAGGGGGAGCTGTTTTTT.

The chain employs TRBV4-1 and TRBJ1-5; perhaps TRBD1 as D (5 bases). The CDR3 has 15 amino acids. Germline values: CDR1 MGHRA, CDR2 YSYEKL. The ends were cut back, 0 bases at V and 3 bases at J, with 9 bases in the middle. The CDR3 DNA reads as TGCGCCAGCAGCCAAGATCAGGGCCTCAATCAGCCCCAGCATTTT. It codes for CASSQDQGLNQPQHF.

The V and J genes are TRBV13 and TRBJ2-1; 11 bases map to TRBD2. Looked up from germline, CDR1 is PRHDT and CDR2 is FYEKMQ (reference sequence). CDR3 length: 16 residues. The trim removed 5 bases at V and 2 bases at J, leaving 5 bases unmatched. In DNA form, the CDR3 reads TGTGCCAGCAGCGTAGCGGGGGGGTGGACCTACAATGAGCAGTTCTTC. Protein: CASSVAGGWTYNEQFF.

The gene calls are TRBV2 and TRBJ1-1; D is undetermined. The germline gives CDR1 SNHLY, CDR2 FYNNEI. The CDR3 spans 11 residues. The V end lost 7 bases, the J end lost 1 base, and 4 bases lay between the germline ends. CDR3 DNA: TGTGCCAGCATCGGGAACACTGAAGCTTTCTTT. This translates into CASIGNTEAFF.

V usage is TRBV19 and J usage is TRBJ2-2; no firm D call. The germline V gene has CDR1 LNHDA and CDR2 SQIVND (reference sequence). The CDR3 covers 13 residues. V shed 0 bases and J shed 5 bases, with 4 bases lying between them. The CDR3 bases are TGTGCCAGTAGTATAGAGCTAACCGGGGAGCTGTTTTTT. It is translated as CASSIELTGELFF.